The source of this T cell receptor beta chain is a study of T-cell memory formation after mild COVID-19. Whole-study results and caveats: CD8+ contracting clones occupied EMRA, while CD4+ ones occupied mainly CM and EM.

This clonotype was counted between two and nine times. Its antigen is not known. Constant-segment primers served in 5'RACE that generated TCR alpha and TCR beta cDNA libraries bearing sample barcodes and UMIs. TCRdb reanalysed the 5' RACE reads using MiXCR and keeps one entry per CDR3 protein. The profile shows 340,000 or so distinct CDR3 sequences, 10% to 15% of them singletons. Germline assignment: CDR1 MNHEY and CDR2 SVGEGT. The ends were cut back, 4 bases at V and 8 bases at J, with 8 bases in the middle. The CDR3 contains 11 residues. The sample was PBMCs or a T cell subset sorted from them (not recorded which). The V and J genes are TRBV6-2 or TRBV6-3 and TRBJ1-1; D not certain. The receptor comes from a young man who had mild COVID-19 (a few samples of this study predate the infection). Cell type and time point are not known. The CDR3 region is CASSSMGEAFF. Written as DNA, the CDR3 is TGTGCCAGCAGTTCGATGGGGGAAGCTTTCTTT.